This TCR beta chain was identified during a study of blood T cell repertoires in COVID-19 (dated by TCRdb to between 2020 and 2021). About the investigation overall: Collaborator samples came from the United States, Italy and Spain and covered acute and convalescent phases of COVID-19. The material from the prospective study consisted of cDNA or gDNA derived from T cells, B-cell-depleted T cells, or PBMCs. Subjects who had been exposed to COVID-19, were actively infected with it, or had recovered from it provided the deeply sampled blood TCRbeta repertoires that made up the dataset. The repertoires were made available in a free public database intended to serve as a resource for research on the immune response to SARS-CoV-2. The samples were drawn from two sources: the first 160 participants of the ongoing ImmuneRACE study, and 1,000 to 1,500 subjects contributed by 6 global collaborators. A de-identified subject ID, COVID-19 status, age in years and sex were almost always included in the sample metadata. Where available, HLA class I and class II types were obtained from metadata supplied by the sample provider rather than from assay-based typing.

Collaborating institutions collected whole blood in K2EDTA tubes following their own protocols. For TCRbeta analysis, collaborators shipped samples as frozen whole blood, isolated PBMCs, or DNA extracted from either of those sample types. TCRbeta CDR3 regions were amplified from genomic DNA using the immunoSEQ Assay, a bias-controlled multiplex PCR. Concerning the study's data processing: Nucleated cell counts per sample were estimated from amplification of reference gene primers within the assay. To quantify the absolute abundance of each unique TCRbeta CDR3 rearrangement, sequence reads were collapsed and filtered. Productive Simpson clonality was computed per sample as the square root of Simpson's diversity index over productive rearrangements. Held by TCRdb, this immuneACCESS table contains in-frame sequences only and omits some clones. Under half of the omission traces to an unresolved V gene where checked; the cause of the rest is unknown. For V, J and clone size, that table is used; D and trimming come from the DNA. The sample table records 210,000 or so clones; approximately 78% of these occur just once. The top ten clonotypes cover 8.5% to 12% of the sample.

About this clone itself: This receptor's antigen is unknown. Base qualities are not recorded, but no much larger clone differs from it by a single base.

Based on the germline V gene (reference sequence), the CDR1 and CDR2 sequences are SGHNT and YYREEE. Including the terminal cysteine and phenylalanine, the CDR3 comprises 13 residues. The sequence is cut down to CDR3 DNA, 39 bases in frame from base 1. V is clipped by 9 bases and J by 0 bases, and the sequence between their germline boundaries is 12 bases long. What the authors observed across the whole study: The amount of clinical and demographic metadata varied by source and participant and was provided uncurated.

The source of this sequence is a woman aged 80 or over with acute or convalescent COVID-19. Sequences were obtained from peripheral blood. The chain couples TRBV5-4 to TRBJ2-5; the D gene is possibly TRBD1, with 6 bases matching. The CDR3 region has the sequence CAIGQPYQETQYF. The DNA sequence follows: TGTGCCATCGGACAGCCTTACCAAGAGACCCAGTACTTC.